Shown below are 20 T cell receptor beta chains from a single sample sequenced in a study of T cell repertoires and HLA-DP antigens listed by TCRdb under 2018. These receptors lack a known antigen. Library generation was performed with the immunoSEQ multiplex PCR assay. TCRdb limited this immuneACCESS table to in-frame rearrangements with V and J called. A share of clones is missing; checked studies link under half to unresolved V genes, and the rest is unexplained. The sample profile shows approximately 89,000 clones; approximately 86% of them were found once. About 1.5% of the sample is held by the ten biggest clonotypes. Sequencing was carried out using CD4+ T cells from PBMCs. The receptor set was obtained from a man over 45 in good health and CMV-seronegative.

This sequence joins TRBV29-1 and TRBJ2-7, with D unresolved. Germline V CDR1 and CDR2: SQVTM, ANQGSEA. This CDR3 is built from 11 residues. V lost 0 bases to trimming and J lost 3 bases, with 3 bases between them. CDR3 nucleotide sequence: TGCAGCGTTGAAGAAGGCTACGAGCAGTACTTC. It translates to CSVEEGYEQYF.

The chain recombines TRBV6-5 with TRBJ2-6; unclear D gene. The CDR3 totals 16 residues. Germline V lookup: CDR1 MNHEY, CDR2 SVGAGI. V lost 0 bases and J 0 bases, leaving 6 bases between the germline ends. Written as DNA, the CDR3 is TGTGCCAGCAGTTACTCGAAAGCCTCTGGGGCCAACGTCCTGACTTTC. This sequence encodes CASSYSKASGANVLTF.

This clone was picked up one time. J is TRBJ1-5 and V is TRBV7-9, with D possibly matching TRBD1 (6 bases). Germline CDR1 is SEHNR and CDR2 is FQNEAQ (reference sequence). This CDR3 spans 12 amino acids. Trimming removed 10 bases from V and 0 bases from J, with 7 bases in between. The CDR3 coding sequence is TGTGCCACAGGGGATAGCAATCAGCCCCAGCATTTT. It is translated as CATGDSNQPQHF. Looking up the rest from reference TRBV7-9 and TRBJ1-5 gives the full variable domain: DTGVSQNPRHKITKRGQNVTFRCDPISEHNRLYWYRQTLGQGPEFLTYFQNEAQLEKSRLLSDRFSAERPKGSFSTLEIQRTEQGDSAMYLCATGDSNQPQHFGDGTRLSIL.

The rearrangement joins TRBV6-1 to TRBJ1-5, with D hard to call. Germline V gives CDR1 MNHNS, CDR2 SASEGT. CDR3 length: 15 amino acids. V was pared by 4 bases and J by 0 bases, with 10 bases between. Written as DNA, the CDR3 is TGTGCCAGCAGTGGCCTGACTGCTAGCAATCAGCCCCAGCATTTT. The encoded protein is CASSGLTASNQPQHF.

The chain couples TRBV2 to TRBJ2-1, with no clear D. CDR3 length equals 13 residues. V gave up 2 bases and J gave up 3 bases, with 5 bases separating them. CDR1 and CDR2 from the germline V gene are SNHLY and FYNNEI. The CDR3 region has the DNA TGTGCCAGCAGTGAATCGGACTACAATGAGCAGTTCTTC. This translates into CASSESDYNEQFF.

CDR3 region: CASSLILGPQETQYF. The DNA of the CDR3 is TGTGCCAGCAGCCTAATCCTGGGACCCCAAGAGACCCAGTACTTC. The chain recombines TRBV7-3 with TRBJ2-5; D tentatively reads TRBD1 or TRBD2 (5 bases each). The CDR3 has 15 residues. V shed 5 bases and J shed 1 base, with 14 bases lying between them. CDR1 and CDR2 (germline): SGHTA, FQGTGA. The variable domain in full, with the rest retrieved from reference TRBV7-3 and TRBJ2-5, is GAGVSQTPSNKVTEKGKYVELRCDPISGHTALYWYRQSLGQGPEFLIYFQGTGAADDSGLPNDRFFAVRPEGSVSTLKIQRTERGDSAVYLCASSLILGPQETQYFGPGTRLLVL.

The chain combines TRBV19 with TRBJ1-2, with 10 bases lining up with TRBD1. The CDR3 is 14 amino acids. The trim removed 6 bases at V and 3 bases at J, leaving 4 bases unmatched. Germline CDR1 is LNHDA and CDR2 is SQIVND (reference sequence). CDR3 residues: CASRRQGADYGYTF. DNA of the CDR3: TGTGCCAGTAGAAGACAGGGGGCGGACTATGGCTACACCTTC.

The chain employs TRBV6-1 and TRBJ1-3; no reliable D call. The CDR3 loop spans 15 amino acids. The V end lost 6 bases, the J end lost 4 bases, and 16 bases lay between the germline ends. The germline V gene encodes CDR1 MNHNS and CDR2 SASEGT. This CDR3 reads CASSLDRAGGNTIYF. The CDR3, as DNA: TGTGCCAGCAGCCTAGACCGCGCGGGAGGAAACACCATATATTTT.

The chain recombines TRBV15 with TRBJ2-7; D remains unclear. The V gene's germline CDR1 is LNHNV and CDR2 YYDKDF (reference sequence). CDR3 length equals 14 residues. V lost 1 base and J lost 2, with 9 bases in between. The DNA for the CDR3 is TGTGCCACCAGCAGAGCAATTCCCCCCTACGAGCAGTACTTC. Its protein product is CATSRAIPPYEQYF.

The CDR3 DNA reads TGTGCCAGCAGCCACCGAGTGGGGTCTGGAAACACCATATATTTT. Residues: CASSHRVGSGNTIYF. This chain joins TRBV14 and TRBJ1-3; no definite D call. V lost 3 bases to trimming and J lost 1 base, with 10 bases between them. CDR1 and CDR2 (germline): SGHDN, FVKESK. CDR3 size: 15 residues.

The chain has TRBV5-1 and TRBJ2-3, with 11 positions matching TRBD1. The CDR3 loop spans 15 amino acids. V was clipped by 3 bases and J by 7 bases; unmatched bases: 7. CDR1 is SGHRS and CDR2 is YFSETQ in the germline V gene. CDR3 DNA: TGCGCCAGCAGCTCAACCGGGACAGGGGGTTATACGCAGTATTTT. Translating gives CASSSTGTGGYTQYF.

This chain joins TRBV19 and TRBJ1-2, with unresolved D. Trimming removed 5 bases from V and 2 bases from J, with 12 bases in between. The CDR3 runs to 14 residues. Germline CDR1 is LNHDA and CDR2 is SQIVND (reference sequence). In nucleotides, the CDR3 is TGTGCCAGTAGTTCCGACCGGGGAAACTATGGCTACACCTTC. Translated, it gives CASSSDRGNYGYTF.

The rearrangement uses TRBV18 and TRBJ2-5; D call uncertain. Trimming pared 1 base from V and 4 bases from J, leaving 4 bases between. This CDR3 contains 12 residues. CDR1 is KGHSH, CDR2 LQKENI, per germline. Written as DNA, the CDR3 is TGTGCCAGCTCACCACGAGGAGAGACCCAGTACTTC. Translation gives CASSPRGETQYF.

The genes are TRBV21-1 and TRBJ2-1; the table calls TRBD2, which could not be checked here. TRBV21-1 is noted as a pseudogene. The CDR3 sequence is 15 residues long. The CDR3 DNA sequence: TGTGCCAGCAGAATCGTGGCGGGAGGGCACAATGAGCAGTTCTTC. The encoded protein is CASRIVAGGHNEQFF.

J is TRBJ1-2 and V is TRBV28, with 7 bases fitting TRBD1. The CDR3 is 14 amino acids. The germline CDR1 and CDR2 sequences are MDHEN and SYDVKM. After removal of 6 bases from V and 4 bases from J, the junction contained 8 bases not matched to a gene. This CDR3 is CASSHEAGGYGYTF. CDR3 nucleotides: TGTGCCAGCAGCCACGAGGCAGGGGGCTATGGCTACACCTTC.

The V call is TRBV6-5, the J call TRBJ2-7; 10 bases agree with TRBD1. Germline assignment: CDR1 MNHEY and CDR2 SVGAGI. CDR3 length equals 14 residues. V shed 5 bases and J 4 bases; nucleotides not matched to a gene: 5. The CDR3 nucleotides are TGTGCCAGCAGTCAAGGGACAGGGGTGTACGAGCAGTACTTC. Translating it yields CASSQGTGVYEQYF.

The chain is built from TRBV19 and TRBJ2-7, with 7 positions matching TRBD2. V shed 5 bases, J shed 2 bases, and the junction held 15 bases outside the gene matches. The V gene's germline CDR1 is LNHDA and CDR2 SQIVND (reference sequence). The CDR3 has 17 amino acids. This CDR3 reads CASSRLASGFTPYEQYF. The CDR3 nucleotides are TGTGCCAGTAGTCGACTTGCTAGCGGATTTACCCCCTACGAGCAGTACTTC.

The chain carries TRBV19 and TRBJ1-1; D is perhaps TRBD1 (6 bases). This CDR3 region has 13 residues. Germline V CDR1 and CDR2: LNHDA, SQIVND (reference sequence). The V end was cut by 7 bases, the J end by 0 bases, with 9 bases between. Here the CDR3 DNA reads TGTGCCAGTACGGACAGAATGAACACTGAAGCTTTCTTT. Amino acid sequence: CASTDRMNTEAFF.

This sequence joins TRBV6-6 and TRBJ1-1; no clear D gene. Trimming shortened V by 4 bases and J by 0 bases, and 9 bases separated the two germline ends. The length of the CDR3 is 14 residues. Germline-derived CDR1 and CDR2 are MNHNY and SVGAGI (reference sequence). CDR3 loop: CASSSEAMNTEAFF. In DNA, the CDR3 is TGTGCCAGCAGTTCGGAGGCTATGAACACTGAAGCTTTCTTT.

This chain connects TRBV14 to TRBJ1-1, with D possibly being TRBD1 (5 bases). There are 16 residues in the CDR3. Germline V CDR1 and CDR2: SGHDN, FVKESK. Trimming stripped 1 base from V and 1 base from J, with 13 bases between. This CDR3 reads CASSQVFQGWNTEAFF. CDR3 DNA sequence: TGTGCCAGCAGCCAAGTCTTTCAGGGTTGGAACACTGAAGCTTTCTTT.